This TCR beta chain was recorded in a study of cytomegalovirus exposure and HLA in healthy donors. Findings and limits, study-wide: The authors enumerated over 150 TCR beta chains as linked to cytomegalovirus.

The CDR3 covers 15 residues. Germline-derived CDR1 and CDR2 are SGHRS and YFSETQ. The V and J ends lost 3 bases and 7 bases respectively, with 16 bases between them. Remarks on this clone: Its antigen remains unidentified.

Clones were sequenced by immunoSEQ multiplex PCR, and TCRdb holds only the in-frame ones, with some missing. The sample carries about 110,000 clones, 70% to 85% recorded once. The chain carries TRBV5-1 and TRBJ1-4; D is perhaps TRBD1 (5 bases). Sequenced input: PBMCs. The TCR sequence derives from a woman between 18 and 29 years old in good health and CMV-seronegative. The CDR3 reads CASSWSDTLSEKLFF. The CDR3 nucleotides are TGCGCCAGCAGCTGGTCGGACACCCTAAGTGAAAAACTGTTTTTT.